Following are 15 T cell receptor beta chains from one sample sequenced in a study of CD8+ T cells in alopecia areata. RNA was isolated and reverse transcribed to cDNA, the sequencing template. This table comes from immunoSEQ multiplex PCR, and its TCRdb copy is limited to in-frame clones, with some not included. The sample includes about 74,000 clones, around 30% of them seen just once. Treatment: oral pan-JAK inhibitor, 5-10 mg twice daily. Sample: CD8+ T cells sorted from blood, taken at week 4, from a patient treated with tofacitinib. The receptor set was obtained from a human donor with alopecia areata.

This clone was recorded a few times. V and J are TRBV29-1 and TRBJ1-2; D is unresolved. Germline assignment: CDR1 SQVTM and CDR2 ANQGSEA. With 7 bases removed from V and 2 bases from J, the gap between germline ends came to 11 bases. There are 12 residues in the CDR3. CDR3 protein: CSALGSNYGYTF. The CDR3, as DNA: TGCAGCGCGCTAGGGTCCAACTATGGCTACACCTTC. The entire variable domain, with the rest obtained from reference TRBV29-1 and TRBJ1-2, is as follows: SAVISQKPSRDICQRGTSLTIQCQVDSQVTMMFWYRQQPGQSLTLIATANQGSEATYESGFVIDKFPISRPNLTFSTLTVSNMSPEDSSIYLCSALGSNYGYTFGSGTRLTVV.

The chain has TRBV29-1 and TRBJ2-7; a weak D match, TRBD1 (5 bases). CDR3 size: 14 residues. The V gene's germline CDR1 is SQVTM and CDR2 ANQGSEA. V was clipped by 2 bases and J by 4 bases, with 15 bases between them. The CDR3 reads CSVETSGPGYEQYF. In DNA, the CDR3 is TGCAGCGTTGAAACCTCGGGTCCAGGGTACGAGCAGTACTTC.

This clone was seen a handful of times. V is TRBV9 and J is TRBJ2-3, with 7 bases matching TRBD1. V trimming: 4 bases; J trimming: 0 bases; junction bases outside the gene matches: 2. This CDR3 is 14 amino acids long. Germline CDR1 and CDR2: SGDLS and YYNGEE. The CDR3 loop is CASSWGQSTDTQYF. Written as DNA, the CDR3 is TGTGCCAGCAGCTGGGGACAGAGCACAGATACGCAGTATTTT.

This clone was seen many times. This sample includes further DNA sequences coding for the same CDR3. This rearrangement joins TRBV7-9 to TRBJ2-5, with D hard to call. The CDR3 sequence is 13 residues long. The V gene's germline CDR1 is SEHNR and CDR2 FQNEAQ (reference sequence). V gave up 5 bases and J gave up 4 bases, with 11 bases separating them. This CDR3 reads CASSPPLAETQYF. Here the CDR3 DNA reads TGTGCCAGCAGCCCCCCCTTGGCAGAGACCCAGTACTTC.

This chain connects TRBV29-1 to TRBJ2-2; D is possibly TRBD1 or TRBD2 (7 bases each). Trimming took off 7 bases at V and 0 bases at J, with 9 bases between the two ends. The CDR3 is 13 residues long. The V gene's germline CDR1 is SQVTM and CDR2 ANQGSEA. The chain's CDR3 is CSAGGANTGELFF. The CDR3 DNA reads TGCAGCGCAGGGGGGGCGAACACCGGGGAGCTGTTTTTT.

V gene TRBV7-8 combines with J gene TRBJ2-1, with TRBD2 matching 8 bases. The V gene's germline CDR1 is SGHVS and CDR2 FQNEAQ. J was trimmed by 7 bases and V by 2 bases; bases with no gene match: 16. The CDR3 runs 18 residues. CDR3 protein: CASSLNGLVGLAGNEQFF. The CDR3 DNA reads as TGTGCCAGCAGCTTAAACGGGTTGGTCGGACTAGCAGGTAATGAGCAGTTCTTC.

The chain joins TRBV5-1 to TRBJ2-3, with D tentatively TRBD2 (6 bases). Germline CDR1 is SGHRS and CDR2 is YFSETQ. Trimming removed 4 bases from V and 5 bases from J, with 11 bases in between. CDR3 length equals 13 residues. The CDR3 sequence is CASSTTSEDTQYF. As DNA, the CDR3 is TGCGCCAGCAGCACGACTAGTGAAGATACGCAGTATTTT.

This clone occurred a few times. This chain uses TRBV29-1 with TRBJ2-7, with a weak D call TRBD1 (6 bases). Germline V gene sequence: CDR1 SQVTM, CDR2 ANQGSEA. The CDR3 totals 15 residues. The germline V and J ends were trimmed by 6 bases and 0 bases, with 18 bases remaining between them. The CDR3 here is CSVGGADSSSYEQYF. CDR3 nucleotide sequence: TGCAGCGTAGGTGGGGCGGACAGCAGCTCCTACGAGCAGTACTTC.

This clone has just a few counts. V gene TRBV27 combines with J gene TRBJ2-2; D ambiguous. Germline assignment: CDR1 MNHEY and CDR2 SMNVEV (reference sequence). The CDR3 has 13 residues. The V and J ends lost 5 bases and 0 bases respectively, with 4 bases between them. DNA of the CDR3: TGTGCCAGCAGTCTCCCGAACACCGGGGAGCTGTTTTTT. Translation: CASSLPNTGELFF.

This sequence joins TRBV7-2 and TRBJ2-7; D remains unclear. Trimming removed 3 bases from V and 0 bases from J, with 0 bases in between. The CDR3 totals 11 residues. Germline V gives CDR1 SGHTA, CDR2 FQGNSA. CDR3 nucleotides: TGTGCCAGCAGCTTCTCCTACGAGCAGTACTTC. It translates to CASSFSYEQYF.

For the CDR3, the DNA is TGTGCCAGCACCCTAGGATCCTACGAGCAGTACTTC. It is translated as CASTLGSYEQYF. The gene calls are TRBV11-2 and TRBJ2-7, with D hard to call. This CDR3 spans 12 amino acids. The V gene's germline CDR1 is SGHAT and CDR2 FQNNGV. V was trimmed by 7 bases and J by 1 base, leaving 8 bases between them.

This clone came up a few times. This rearrangement joins TRBV5-1 to TRBJ2-5, with 9 bases matching TRBD2. The CDR3 has 14 residues. Germline V CDR1 and CDR2: SGHRS, YFSETQ. The J segment lost 5 bases and the V segment lost 6 bases, leaving 8 bases of the junction unmatched. The CDR3 region is CASKGSGSLETQYF. DNA of the CDR3: TGCGCCAGCAAGGGTAGCGGGAGTTTGGAGACCCAGTACTTC.

This clone was found a few times. The rearrangement uses TRBV7-9 and TRBJ2-2; 10 positions match TRBD1. V dropped 5 bases and J dropped 2; count of bases not matched to a gene: 5. This CDR3 has 16 residues. Germline CDR1 reads SEHNR; CDR2 reads FQNEAQ (reference sequence). CDR3 sequence reads: CASSRGDRGNTGELFF. The CDR3 DNA reads TGTGCCAGCAGCCGAGGGGACAGGGGAAACACCGGGGAGCTGTTTTTT.

V and J are TRBV30 and TRBJ1-2; D is uncertain. CDR3 length: 12 residues. CDR1 is GTSNPN and CDR2 is SVGIG in the germline V gene (reference sequence). V lost 2 bases to trimming and J lost 5 bases, with 9 bases between them. DNA of the CDR3: TGTGCCTGGAGTCCGGGTGATTATGGCTACACCTTC. As protein: CAWSPGDYGYTF.

This clone has only a few counts. This chain uses TRBV6-5 with TRBJ2-7; 7 bases map to TRBD1. CDR1 and CDR2 (germline): MNHEY, SVGAGI. The J segment lost 5 bases and the V segment lost 5 bases, leaving 6 bases of the junction unmatched. The CDR3 length is 13 residues. The CDR3 reads CASSHRGSHEQYF. The CDR3 DNA sequence: TGTGCCAGCAGTCACAGGGGATCCCACGAGCAGTACTTC.